This TCR beta chain was sequenced in a study of control samples from healthy donors and cancer patients. Clones were read by immunoSEQ multiplex PCR, and TCRdb kept only the in-frame ones, dropping some. The sample consists of about 65,000 clones, about nine tenths of them appearing once. This CDR3 is 15 amino acids long. Germline lookup yields CDR1 KGHSH and CDR2 LQKENI. The germline V and J ends were trimmed by 2 bases and 4 bases, with 14 bases remaining between them. This chain uses TRBV18 with TRBJ1-2; perhaps TRBD1 as D (5 bases). Sequenced input: PBMCs. This receptor was taken from a woman between 50 and 59 years old with colorectal cancer. CDR3 in amino acids: CASSPGQGFPYGYTF. The CDR3 nucleotides read TGTGCCAGCTCACCAGGGCAGGGTTTCCCCTATGGCTACACCTTC.